These T cell receptor beta chains were read from a single sample in a study of cytomegalovirus exposure and HLA in healthy donors. TCRdb's copy holds only in-frame clones and misses some; the assay was immunoSEQ multiplex PCR. The sample has 95,000 to 150,000 clones; over 6.5% are singletons. The specimen was PBMCs. These receptors all stem from a woman in her 40s in good health and CMV-seropositive. The CDR3 runs from the conserved cysteine through the conserved F or W. D genes are given only for firm matches. Clone size is shown for a subset of rows, as once, few, many or a class of expanded clone.

CDR3aa	CDR3nt	abundance	v_gene	j_gene	d_gene
CASSQAGLGEQYF	TGTGCCAGCAGCCAAGCAGGGCTAGGGGAGCAGTACTTC	.	TRBV7-9	TRBJ2-7	.
CASSLTGGSYEQYF	TGTGCCAGCAGCTTAACAGGGGGCTCCTACGAGCAGTACTTC	.	TRBV11-2	TRBJ2-7	TRBD1
CSVDSDSGRQYF	TGCAGCGTTGATTCGGACAGCGGACGGCAGTACTTC	few	TRBV29-1	TRBJ2-7	.
CASSLFATRTGPGELFF	TGCGCCAGCAGCCTATTCGCTACCCGGACAGGGCCCGGGGAGCTGTTTTTT	.	TRBV5-1	TRBJ2-2	TRBD1
CASSPGTGLYEQYF	TGTGCCAGCAGCCCGGGGACAGGGCTCTACGAGCAGTACTTC	.	TRBV27	TRBJ2-7	TRBD1
CASTEMRRANTGELFF	TGTGCCAGTACCGAAATGAGACGGGCGAACACCGGGGAGCTGTTTTTT	.	TRBV19	TRBJ2-2	.
CASRQQGAGYGYTF	TGTGCCAGCAGACAACAGGGGGCCGGCTATGGCTACACCTTC	.	TRBV2	TRBJ1-2	TRBD1
CAWTLGTSGGAETQYF	TGTGCCTGGACCCTGGGGACTAGCGGGGGAGCAGAGACCCAGTACTTC	.	TRBV30	TRBJ2-5	TRBD2
CASRMLGVSSYNEQFF	TGTGCCAGCAGGATGTTAGGGGTAAGCTCCTACAATGAGCAGTTCTTC	few	TRBV27	TRBJ2-1	.
CASGLDPWDSTYYGYTF	TGTGCTAGTGGTTTGGACCCCTGGGACAGCACTTACTATGGCTACACCTTC	.	TRBV12-5	TRBJ1-2	TRBD1
CAISEPARDSPYNEQFF	TGTGCCATCAGTGAACCTGCTAGGGACTCCCCCTACAATGAGCAGTTCTTC	few	TRBV10-3	TRBJ2-1	.
CASGTGTYNEQFF	TGTGCCAGCGGGACAGGGACCTACAATGAGCAGTTCTTC	.	TRBV11-3	TRBJ2-1	TRBD1
CASSSDRAGENTEAFF	TGTGCCAGCAGTTCCGACAGGGCCGGGGAGAACACTGAAGCTTTCTTT	.	TRBV27	TRBJ1-1	TRBD1
CASSQETSYYGYTF	TGTGCCAGCAGCCAAGAAACCAGTTACTATGGCTACACCTTC	few	TRBV14	TRBJ1-2	.
CASSRDNYGYTF	TGTGCCAGCAGTCGGGATAACTATGGCTACACCTTC	.	TRBV7-9	TRBJ1-2	.
CASSLEPTGTGNTEAFF	TGTGCCAGCAGCTTGGAACCTACAGGGACCGGGAACACTGAAGCTTTCTTT	.	TRBV5-6	TRBJ1-1	.
CASSRDRANTEAFF	TGCGCCAGCAGTAGGGACAGGGCAAACACTGAAGCTTTCTTT	.	TRBV10-2	TRBJ1-1	TRBD1
CASSYGAQNTEAFF	TGTGCCAGCAGTTACGGGGCTCAGAACACTGAAGCTTTCTTT	.	TRBV6-5	TRBJ1-1	.
CASSGAGGPYNEQFF	TGTGCCAGCAGTGGAGCGGGGGGCCCTTACAATGAGCAGTTCTTC	few	TRBV25-1	TRBJ2-1	TRBD2
CASHVGSGDNEQFF	TGTGCCAGCCACGTAGGGAGCGGGGACAATGAGCAGTTCTTC	few	TRBV5-6	TRBJ2-1	TRBD2
CASSDGRGANSPLHF	TGTGCCAGCAGTGATGGTCGGGGGGCTAATTCACCCCTCCACTTT	.	TRBV2	TRBJ1-6	.
CASSPTGMGTTNYGYTF	TGCGCCAGCAGTCCAACAGGGATGGGAACGACTAACTATGGCTACACCTTC	.	TRBV5-1	TRBJ1-2	.
CASSPSSGLAPDTQYF	TGTGCCAGCAGCCCGAGTTCGGGACTAGCCCCAGATACGCAGTATTTT	.	TRBV5-4	TRBJ2-3	TRBD2
CASSRGQFYEQYF	TGTGCCAGCAGCCGGGGACAGTTCTACGAGCAGTACTTC	few	TRBV5-6	TRBJ2-7	TRBD1
CASSPVRTGGPGGEAFF	TGTGCCAGCTCACCGGTCCGGACAGGGGGGCCGGGAGGAGAAGCTTTCTTT	few	TRBV18	TRBJ1-1	TRBD1
CASSESENYGYTF	TGTGCCAGCAGTGAGTCCGAGAACTATGGCTACACCTTC	.	TRBV2	TRBJ1-2	.
CASSVGTGNTEAFF	TGTGCCAGCAGTGTAGGGACAGGGAACACTGAAGCTTTCTTT	.	TRBV2	TRBJ1-1	TRBD1
CASSSQGSSYEQYF	TGCGCCAGCAGCTCACAGGGAAGCTCCTACGAGCAGTACTTC	.	TRBV5-1	TRBJ2-7	.